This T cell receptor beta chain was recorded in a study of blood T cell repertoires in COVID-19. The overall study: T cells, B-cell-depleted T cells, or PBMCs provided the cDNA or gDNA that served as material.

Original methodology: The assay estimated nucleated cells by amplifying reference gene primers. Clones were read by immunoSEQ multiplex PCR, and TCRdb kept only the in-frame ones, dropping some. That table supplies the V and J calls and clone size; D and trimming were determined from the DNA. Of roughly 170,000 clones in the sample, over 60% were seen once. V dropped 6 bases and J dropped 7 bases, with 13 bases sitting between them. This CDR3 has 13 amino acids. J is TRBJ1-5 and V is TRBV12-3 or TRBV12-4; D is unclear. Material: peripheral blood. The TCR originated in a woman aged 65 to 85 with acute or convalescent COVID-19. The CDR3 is CASSLREVQPQHF. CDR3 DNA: TGTGCCAGCAGCCTGAGGGAGGTGCAGCCCCAGCATTTT.